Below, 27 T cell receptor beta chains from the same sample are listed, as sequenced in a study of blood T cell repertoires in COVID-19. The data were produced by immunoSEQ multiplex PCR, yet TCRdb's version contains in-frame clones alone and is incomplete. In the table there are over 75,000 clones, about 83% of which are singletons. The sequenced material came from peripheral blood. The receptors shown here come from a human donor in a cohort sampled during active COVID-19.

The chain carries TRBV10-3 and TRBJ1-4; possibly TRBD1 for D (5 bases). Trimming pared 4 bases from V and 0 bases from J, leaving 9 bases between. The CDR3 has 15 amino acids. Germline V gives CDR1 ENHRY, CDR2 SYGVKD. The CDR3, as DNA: TGTGCCATCAGTGCGGGGGTTGCAACTAATGAAAAACTGTTTTTT. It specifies CAISAGVATNEKLFF.

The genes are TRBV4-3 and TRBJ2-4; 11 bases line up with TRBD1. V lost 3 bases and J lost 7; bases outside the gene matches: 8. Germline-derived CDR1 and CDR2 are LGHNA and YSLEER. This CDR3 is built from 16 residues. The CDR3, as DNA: TGCGCCAGCAGCCAGGGCAGGGGACAGGGGGTGAACATTCAGTACTTC. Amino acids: CASSQGRGQGVNIQYF.

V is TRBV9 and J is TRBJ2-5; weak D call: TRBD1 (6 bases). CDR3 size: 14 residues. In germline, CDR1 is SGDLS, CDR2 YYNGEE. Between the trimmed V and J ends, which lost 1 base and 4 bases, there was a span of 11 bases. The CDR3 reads CASSVTLGGETQYF. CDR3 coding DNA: TGTGCCAGCAGCGTAACACTAGGGGGAGAGACCCAGTACTTC.

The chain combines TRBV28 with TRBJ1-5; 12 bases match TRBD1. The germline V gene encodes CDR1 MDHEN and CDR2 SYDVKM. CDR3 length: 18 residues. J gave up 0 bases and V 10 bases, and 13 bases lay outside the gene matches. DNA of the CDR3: TGTGCCACCAACTTCCGGGACAGGGGGCGTCGTAGCAATCAGCCCCAGCATTTT. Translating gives CATNFRDRGRRSNQPQHF.

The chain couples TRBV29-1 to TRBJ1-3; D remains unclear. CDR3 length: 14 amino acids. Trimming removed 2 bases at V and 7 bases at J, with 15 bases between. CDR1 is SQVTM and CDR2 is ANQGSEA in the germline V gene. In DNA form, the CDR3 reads TGCAGCGTTGAACTCGGGTCACCACGGAACACCATATATTTT. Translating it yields CSVELGSPRNTIYF.

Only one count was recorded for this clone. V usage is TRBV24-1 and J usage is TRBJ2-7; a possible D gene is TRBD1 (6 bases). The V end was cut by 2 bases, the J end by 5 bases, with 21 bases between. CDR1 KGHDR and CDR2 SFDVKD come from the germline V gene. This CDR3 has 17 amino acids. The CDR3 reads CATSDYPGHGLWNEQYF. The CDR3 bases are TGTGCCACCAGTGATTACCCGGGACACGGACTTTGGAACGAGCAGTACTTC.

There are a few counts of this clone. The CDR3 coding sequence is TGTGCCAGCAGTGTTTCCGGGACTAGCGCTCACAATGAGCAGTTCTTC. Encoded protein: CASSVSGTSAHNEQFF. V is TRBV6-1 and J is TRBJ2-1, with 10 bases that match TRBD2. CDR1 is MNHNS, CDR2 SASEGT, per germline. The CDR3 is 16 amino acids. J was trimmed by 5 bases and V by 4 bases; bases with no gene match: 8.

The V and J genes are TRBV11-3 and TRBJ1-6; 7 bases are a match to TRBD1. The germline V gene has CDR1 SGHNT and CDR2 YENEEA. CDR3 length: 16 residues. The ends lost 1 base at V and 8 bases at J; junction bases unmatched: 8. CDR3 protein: CASSLASWQGDSPLHF. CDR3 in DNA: TGTGCCAGCAGCTTAGCTAGTTGGCAGGGGGATTCACCCCTCCACTTT.

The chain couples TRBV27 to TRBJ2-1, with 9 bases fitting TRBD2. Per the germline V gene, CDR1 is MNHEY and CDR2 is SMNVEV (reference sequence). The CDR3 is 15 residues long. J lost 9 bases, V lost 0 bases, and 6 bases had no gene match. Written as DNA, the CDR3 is TGTGCCAGCAGTTTATCGCCTAGCGGGATTCCTGAGCAGTTCTTC. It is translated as CASSLSPSGIPEQFF.

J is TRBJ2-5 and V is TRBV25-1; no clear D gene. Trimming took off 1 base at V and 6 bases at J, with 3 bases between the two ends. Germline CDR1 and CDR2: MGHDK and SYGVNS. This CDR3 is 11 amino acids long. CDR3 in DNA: TGTGCCAGCAGTGAATCTCAGACCCAGTACTTC. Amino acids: CASSESQTQYF.

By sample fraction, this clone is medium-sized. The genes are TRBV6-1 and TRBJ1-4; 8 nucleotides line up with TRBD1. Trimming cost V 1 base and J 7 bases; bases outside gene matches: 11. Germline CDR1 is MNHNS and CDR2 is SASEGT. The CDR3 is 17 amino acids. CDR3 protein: CASSEVGAGGLREKLFF. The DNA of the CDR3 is TGTGCCAGCAGTGAAGTCGGGGCAGGGGGCTTGCGTGAAAAACTGTTTTTT.

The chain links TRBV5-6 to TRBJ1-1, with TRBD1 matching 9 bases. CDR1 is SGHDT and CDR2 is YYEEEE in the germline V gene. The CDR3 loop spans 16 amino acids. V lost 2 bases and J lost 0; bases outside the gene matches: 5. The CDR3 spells CASSFQTGGMNTEAFF. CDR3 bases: TGTGCCAGCAGCTTTCAGACAGGGGGAATGAACACTGAAGCTTTCTTT.

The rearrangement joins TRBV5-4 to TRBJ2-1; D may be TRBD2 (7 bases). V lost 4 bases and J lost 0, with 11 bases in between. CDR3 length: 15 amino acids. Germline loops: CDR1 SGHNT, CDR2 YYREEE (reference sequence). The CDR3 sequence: CASSRGGFSYNEQFF. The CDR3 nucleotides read TGTGCCAGCAGCAGGGGGGGGTTCTCCTACAATGAGCAGTTCTTC.

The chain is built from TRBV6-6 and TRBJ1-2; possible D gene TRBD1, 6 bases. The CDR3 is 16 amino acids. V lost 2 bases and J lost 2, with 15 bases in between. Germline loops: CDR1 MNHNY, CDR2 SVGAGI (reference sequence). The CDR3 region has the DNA TGTGCCAGCAGTTACGGAAAAGACAGGACGAACTATGGCTACACCTTC. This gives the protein CASSYGKDRTNYGYTF.

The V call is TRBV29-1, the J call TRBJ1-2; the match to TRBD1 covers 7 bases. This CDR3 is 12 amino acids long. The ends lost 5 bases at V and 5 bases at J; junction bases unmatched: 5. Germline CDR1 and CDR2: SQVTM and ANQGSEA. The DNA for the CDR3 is TGCAGCGTTAAGGCAGGGGGGTATGGCTACACCTTC. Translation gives CSVKAGGYGYTF.

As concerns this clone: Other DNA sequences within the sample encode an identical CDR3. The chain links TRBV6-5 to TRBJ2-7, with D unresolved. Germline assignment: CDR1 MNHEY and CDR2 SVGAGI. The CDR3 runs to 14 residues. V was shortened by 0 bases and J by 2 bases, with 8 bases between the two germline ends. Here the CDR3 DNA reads TGTGCCAGCAGTTACTCCTCGCTACCCTACGAGCAGTACTTC. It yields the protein CASSYSSLPYEQYF.

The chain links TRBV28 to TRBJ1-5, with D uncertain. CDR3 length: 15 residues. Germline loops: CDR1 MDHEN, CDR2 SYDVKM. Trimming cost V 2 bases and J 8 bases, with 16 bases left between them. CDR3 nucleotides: TGTGCCAGCAGTTTAGCCTTGAGCGGGTCAAAGCCCCAGCATTTT. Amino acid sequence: CASSLALSGSKPQHF.

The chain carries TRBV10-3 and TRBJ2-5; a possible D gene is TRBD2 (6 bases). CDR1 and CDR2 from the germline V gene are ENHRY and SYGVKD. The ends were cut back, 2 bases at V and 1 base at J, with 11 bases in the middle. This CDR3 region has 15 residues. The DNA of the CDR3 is TGTGCCATCAGTGAGGGGGGGAAGTCCCAAGAGACCCAGTACTTC. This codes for CAISEGGKSQETQYF.

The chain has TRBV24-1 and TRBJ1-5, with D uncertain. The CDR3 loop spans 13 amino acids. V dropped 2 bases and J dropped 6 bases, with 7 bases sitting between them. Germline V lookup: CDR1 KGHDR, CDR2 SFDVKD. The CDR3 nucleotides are TGTGCCACCAGTGATTCGATTAGTCAGCCCCAGCATTTT. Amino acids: CATSDSISQPQHF.

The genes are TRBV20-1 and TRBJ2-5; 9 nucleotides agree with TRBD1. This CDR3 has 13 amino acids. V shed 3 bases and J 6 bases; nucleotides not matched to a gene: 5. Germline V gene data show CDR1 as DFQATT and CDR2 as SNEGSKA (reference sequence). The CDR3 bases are TGCAGTGCTAGTGAACAGGGGGCACAGACCCAGTACTTC. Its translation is CSASEQGAQTQYF.

The CDR3: CASKIGGAVYNEQFF. The CDR3 DNA is TGCGCCAGCAAGATTGGGGGGGCGGTCTACAATGAGCAGTTCTTC. The chain joins TRBV5-1 to TRBJ2-1; TRBD2 might be the D (7 bases). Germline values: CDR1 SGHRS, CDR2 YFSETQ. The CDR3 is made up of 15 amino acids. With 6 bases removed from V and 3 bases from J, the gap between germline ends came to 16 bases.

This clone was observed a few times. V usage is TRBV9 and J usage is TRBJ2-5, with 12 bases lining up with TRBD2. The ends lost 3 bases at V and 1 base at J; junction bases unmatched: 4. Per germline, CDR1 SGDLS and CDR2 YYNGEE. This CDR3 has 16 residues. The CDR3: CASSGGTSGPQETQYF. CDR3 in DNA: TGTGCCAGCAGCGGAGGGACTAGCGGGCCCCAAGAGACCCAGTACTTC.

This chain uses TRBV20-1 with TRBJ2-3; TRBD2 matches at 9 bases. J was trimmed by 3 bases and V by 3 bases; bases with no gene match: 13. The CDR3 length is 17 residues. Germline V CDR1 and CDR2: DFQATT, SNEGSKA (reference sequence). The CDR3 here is CSASPPVAGEITDTQYF. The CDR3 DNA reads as TGCAGTGCTAGTCCCCCCGTAGCGGGAGAAATAACAGATACGCAGTATTTT.

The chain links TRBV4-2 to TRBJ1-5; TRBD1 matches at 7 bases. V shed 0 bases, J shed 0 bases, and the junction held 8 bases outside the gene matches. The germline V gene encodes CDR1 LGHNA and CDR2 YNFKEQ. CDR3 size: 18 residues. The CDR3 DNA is TGTGCCAGCAGCCAAGATGTACAGGGGATTTATAGCAATCAGCCCCAGCATTTT. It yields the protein CASSQDVQGIYSNQPQHF.

The CDR3: CATSPGSGGTGELFF. CDR3 coding DNA: TGTGCCACCAGTCCGGGGTCAGGGGGTACCGGGGAGCTGTTTTTT. The V call is TRBV15, the J call TRBJ2-2, with TRBD1 matching over 7 bases. Unmatched junction bases numbered 9, after V lost 6 bases and J lost 5 bases. Germline V gene data show CDR1 as LNHNV and CDR2 as YYDKDF (reference sequence). CDR3 size: 15 residues. The variable domain in full, with the rest retrieved from reference TRBV15 and TRBJ2-2, is DAMVIQNPRYQVTQFGKPVTLSCSQTLNHNVMYWYQQKSSQAPKLLFHYYDKDFNNEADTPDNFQSRRPNTSFCFLDIRSPGLGDTAMYLCATSPGSGGTGELFFGEGSRLTVL.

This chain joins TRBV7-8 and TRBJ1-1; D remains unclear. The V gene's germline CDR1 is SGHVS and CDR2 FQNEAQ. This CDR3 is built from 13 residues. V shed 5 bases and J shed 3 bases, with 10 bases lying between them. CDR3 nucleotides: TGTGCCAGCAGCGATGGGCTGTACACTGAAGCTTTCTTT. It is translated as CASSDGLYTEAFF.

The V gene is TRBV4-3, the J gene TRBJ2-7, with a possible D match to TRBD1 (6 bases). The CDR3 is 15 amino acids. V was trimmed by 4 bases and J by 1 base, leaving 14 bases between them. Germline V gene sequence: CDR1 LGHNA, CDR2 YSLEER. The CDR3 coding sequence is TGCGCCAGCAGCCTTCGGGTCCAGGGGTCCTACGAGCAGTACTTC. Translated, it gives CASSLRVQGSYEQYF.